The present entry profiles one T cell receptor beta chain with its context. This sample is drawn from a study of blood T cell repertoires in COVID-19. On the study more broadly: Researchers got acute and convalescent COVID-19 samples from the United States, Italy and Spain. In each case, the material was cDNA or gDNA derived from T cells, B-cell-depleted T cells, or PBMCs.

Methods used by the authors: Amplified reference gene primers provided the basis for estimating nucleated cell counts. Produced via immunoSEQ multiplex PCR; TCRdb's table is partial and in-frame only. The V and J calls and clone size come from that table; D and trimming were worked out from the DNA. This repertoire shows 160,000 or so clones, over 75% found once; its top ten account for 8% to 13%. V trimming: 2 bases; J trimming: 5 bases; junction bases outside the gene matches: 5. The germline gives CDR1 MNHNS, CDR2 SASEGT. The CDR3 is 14 amino acids. Sequenced sample: peripheral blood. The chain recombines TRBV6-1 with TRBJ1-1; 7 bases fit TRBD1. This clonotype was obtained from a man in his fifties or sixties with active or convalescent COVID-19. CDR3 sequence: CASSETGDRTEAFF. In DNA form, the CDR3 reads TGTGCCAGCAGTGAAACAGGGGATCGGACTGAAGCTTTCTTT.